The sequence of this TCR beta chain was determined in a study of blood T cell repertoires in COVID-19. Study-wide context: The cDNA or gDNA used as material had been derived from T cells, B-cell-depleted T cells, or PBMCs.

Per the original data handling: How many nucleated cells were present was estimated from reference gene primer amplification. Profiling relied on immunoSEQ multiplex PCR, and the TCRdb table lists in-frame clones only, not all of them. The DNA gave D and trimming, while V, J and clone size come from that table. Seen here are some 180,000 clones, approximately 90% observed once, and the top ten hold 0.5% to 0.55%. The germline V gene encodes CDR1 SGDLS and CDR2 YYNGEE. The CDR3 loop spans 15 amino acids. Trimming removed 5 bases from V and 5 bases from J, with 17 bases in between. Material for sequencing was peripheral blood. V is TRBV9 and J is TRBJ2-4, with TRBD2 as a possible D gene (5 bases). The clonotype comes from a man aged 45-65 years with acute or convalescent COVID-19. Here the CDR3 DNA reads TGTGCCAGCAGAGACTCCGGGAAGCTTGAAAACATTCAGTACTTC. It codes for CASRDSGKLENIQYF.